The rows below give T cell receptor beta chains drawn from one sample of a study of identical twins. Via MiXCR, TCRdb re-called the 5' RACE reads, giving one row per CDR3 protein. The data contain about 220,000 distinct CDR3 sequences, 7.5% of them singletons. Separately, the same data were catalogued under a study of yellow fever vaccine responses in identical twins.

Input material: memory (CD45RO+) T cells sorted from blood. These receptors originate from a woman aged 18-29 years in good health. Both conserved end residues are part of each CDR3. A D gene is named only where the DNA matches it firmly. Clone size, where shown, is once, few, many, or a class for clones that have expanded.

clone_size	d_call	v_call	j_call	cdr3_nt	cdr3_aa
many	TRBD2	TRBV9	TRBJ2-7	TGTGCCAGCAGCGTAGAATCGGGGGGGACCTACGAGCAGTACTTC	CASSVESGGTYEQYF
.	.	TRBV5-1	TRBJ2-2	TGCGCCAGCAGCTTGGTCGGGTTCACCGGGGAGCTGTTTTTT	CASSLVGFTGELFF
.	TRBD2	TRBV4-3	TRBJ2-2	TGCGCCAGCAGCCAAGATTCGCATAGCGGGAGGGGAATCGCCGGGGAGCTGTTTTTT	CASSQDSHSGRGIAGELFF
few	TRBD2	TRBV7-2	TRBJ2-7	TGTGCCAGCAGCCTAGCGGGAGTATCTCTCGAGCAGTACTTC	CASSLAGVSLEQYF
few	TRBD1	TRBV4-3	TRBJ2-1	TGCGCCAGCAGCCAAGTAGCCGGGACAGGGCGCGATGAGCAGTTCTTC	CASSQVAGTGRDEQFF
many	.	TRBV12-3/TRBV12-4	TRBJ2-7	TGTGCCAGCAGTATAGGGACCGTGGGGCAGTACTTC	CASSIGTVGQYF
few	TRBD2	TRBV18	TRBJ2-2	TGTGCCAGCTCACCGGGACTAGCGATAAGGTTGGAGCTGTTTTTT	CASSPGLAIRLELFF
many	TRBD2	TRBV5-1	TRBJ2-1	TGCGCCAGCAGTGGGACTAGCGGGAGAAATGAGCAGTTCTTC	CASSGTSGRNEQFF
many	.	TRBV29-1	TRBJ1-1	TGCAGCGTACAGGGACGGAACACTGAAGCTTTCTTT	CSVQGRNTEAFF
.	.	TRBV7-9	TRBJ2-2	TGTGCCAGCAGCTTAGGCCAGGCGAACACCGGGGAGCTGTTTTTT	CASSLGQANTGELFF
few	.	TRBV9	TRBJ1-1	TGTGCCAGCAGCGCCACAGGGTTGATGAACACTGAAGCTTTCTTT	CASSATGLMNTEAFF
few	.	TRBV6-2/TRBV6-3	TRBJ2-4	TGTGCCAGCAGGCCCCCGGGATCCAAAAACATTCAGTACTTC	CASRPPGSKNIQYF
many	.	TRBV12-3/TRBV12-4	TRBJ1-5	TGTGCCAGCAGTTTAGAGCCCGGACCGGCGGGCAATCAGCCCCAGCATTTT	CASSLEPGPAGNQPQHF
many	.	TRBV14	TRBJ2-2	TGTGCCAGCAGCCGGATTTCCACCGGGGAGCTGTTTTTT	CASSRISTGELFF
few	.	TRBV19	TRBJ2-1	TGTGCCAGTAGGGAATGGGGGGACTCCTACAATGAGCAGTTCTTC	CASREWGDSYNEQFF
.	TRBD2	TRBV6-4	TRBJ2-1	TGTGCCAGCAGTGAATCGAGGGAGGGTGGGGATGAGCAGTTCTTC	CASSESREGGDEQFF
many	.	TRBV10-3	TRBJ2-2	TGTGCCATCAGTTTTACGGGGGAAAACACCGGGGAGCTGTTTTTT	CAISFTGENTGELFF
few	TRBD2	TRBV28	TRBJ2-3	TGTGCCAGCAGTTTTTCCCTACTAGCGGGGGAAGACACAGATACGCAGTATTTT	CASSFSLLAGEDTDTQYF
many	.	TRBV12-3/TRBV12-4	TRBJ2-7	TGTGCCAGCAGGATCTCTGGCGGGGACTACGAGCAGTACTTC	CASRISGGDYEQYF
few	.	TRBV7-2	TRBJ2-1	TGTGCCAGCAGCTTAAAGGGGTCCGGTCGCAATGAGCAGTTCTTC	CASSLKGSGRNEQFF
.	.	TRBV6-1	TRBJ1-2	TGTGCCAGCAGGGCGGACGGCAGCTATGGCTACACCTTC	CASRADGSYGYTF
.	.	TRBV20-1	TRBJ2-3	TGCAGTGTAGGGGGGGAGTTCACAGATACGCAGTATTTT	CSVGGEFTDTQYF
few	TRBD1	TRBV5-1	TRBJ2-1	TGCGCCAGCAGCGCAGGACAGGCTAGTCCCTACAATGAGCAGTTCTTC	CASSAGQASPYNEQFF
.	.	TRBV28	TRBJ2-2	TGTGCCAGCAGACCTGGACAGAAAAACACCGGGGAGCTGTTTTTT	CASRPGQKNTGELFF
many	.	TRBV12-3/TRBV12-4	TRBJ2-1	TGTGCCAGCAGTTTAATTGGGGGGCCCACTGAGCAGTTCTTC	CASSLIGGPTEQFF
few	TRBD2	TRBV7-2	TRBJ2-1	TGTGCCAGCAGCTCCTCCGGGACTAGCGGCTACAATGAGCAGTTCTTC	CASSSSGTSGYNEQFF
.	.	TRBV7-6	TRBJ2-7	TGTGCCAGCGGTGGAGGAAAAGGCTCCTACGAGCAGTACTTC	CASGGGKGSYEQYF
many	.	TRBV20-1	TRBJ1-1	TGCAGTGGGACTGAGGGAGGCCTTGAAGCTTTCTTT	CSGTEGGLEAFF
.	TRBD1	TRBV20-1	TRBJ1-1	TGCAGTGCCCCACGAACAGGGGAATCTGAAGCTTTCTTT	CSAPRTGESEAFF
many	.	TRBV27	TRBJ1-5	TGTGCCAGCAGTTTCAGCAGAAATAGCAATCAGCCCCAGCATTTT	CASSFSRNSNQPQHF
few	TRBD2	TRBV9	TRBJ2-5	TGTGCCAGCAGCGTCCAGGGACTAGCTGGTTCCCAAGAGACCCAGTACTTC	CASSVQGLAGSQETQYF
.	TRBD2	TRBV4-1	TRBJ2-3	TGCGCCAGCAGCCAAGGTAGCGGGAGTCTCGCAGATACGCAGTATTTT	CASSQGSGSLADTQYF
.	.	TRBV29-1	TRBJ2-1	TGCAGCGTTGGTCAGGGTACGGGTGAGCAGTTCTTC	CSVGQGTGEQFF
few	.	TRBV7-2	TRBJ2-7	TGTGCCAGCAGCTTATCCACATTCTCCTACGAGCAGTACTTC	CASSLSTFSYEQYF
few	.	TRBV28	TRBJ2-6	TGTGCCAGTCGTAAGTCTGGGGCCAACGTCCTGACTTTC	CASRKSGANVLTF
.	TRBD2	TRBV5-1	TRBJ2-3	TGCGCCAGCAGCCTAAGTGCGGGGGGCACTAGCACAGATACGCAGTATTTT	CASSLSAGGTSTDTQYF
many	.	TRBV7-3	TRBJ1-1	TGTGCCAGCAGCTTAACAGGGGGGGAGACTGAAGCTTTCTTT	CASSLTGGETEAFF
.	TRBD2	TRBV6-1	TRBJ2-5	TGTGCCAGCACCGGGTTAGCGGGAGCGGGAGAGACCCAGTACTTC	CASTGLAGAGETQYF
.	.	TRBV20-1	TRBJ2-4	TGCAGTGCTAGAGATAGTACGAAAAACATTCAGTACTTC	CSARDSTKNIQYF
.	.	TRBV6-1	TRBJ2-3	TGTGCCAGCAGTAAACGGACTATGACAGATACGCAGTATTTT	CASSKRTMTDTQYF